The sequence of this TCR beta chain was determined in a study of identical twins. Study results and caveats: The analysis was cross-sectional rather than longitudinal within donors.

This CDR3 is 15 amino acids long. V shed 4 bases, J shed 3 bases, and the junction held 6 bases outside the gene matches. Germline assignment: CDR1 SGHDT and CDR2 YYEEEE. TCRdb fed the 5' RACE reads into MiXCR, producing one record per CDR3 protein. The repertoire consists of about 490,000 distinct CDR3 sequences, with 12% to 15% occurring once and the leading ten covering roughly 0.4%. Turning to this clonotype: Its antigen is currently unknown.

These data were also reused for a study on yellow fever vaccine responses in identical twins.

V usage is TRBV5-6 and J usage is TRBJ2-2; 7 bases are shared with TRBD1. Input material: CD4+ T cells sorted from blood. The sequence derives from a woman aged 18 to 35 in good health. This CDR3 is CASSRPDRDTGELFF. The CDR3 nucleotides are TGTGCCAGCAGCAGGCCAGACAGGGACACCGGGGAGCTGTTTTTT. Using reference TRBV5-6 and TRBJ2-2 for the parts outside the CDR3, the full variable domain is DAGVTQSPTHLIKTRGQQVTLRCSPKSGHDTVSWYQQALGQGPQFIFQYYEEEERQRGNFPDRFSGHQFPNYSSELNVNALLLGDSALYLCASSRPDRDTGELFFGEGSRLTVL.